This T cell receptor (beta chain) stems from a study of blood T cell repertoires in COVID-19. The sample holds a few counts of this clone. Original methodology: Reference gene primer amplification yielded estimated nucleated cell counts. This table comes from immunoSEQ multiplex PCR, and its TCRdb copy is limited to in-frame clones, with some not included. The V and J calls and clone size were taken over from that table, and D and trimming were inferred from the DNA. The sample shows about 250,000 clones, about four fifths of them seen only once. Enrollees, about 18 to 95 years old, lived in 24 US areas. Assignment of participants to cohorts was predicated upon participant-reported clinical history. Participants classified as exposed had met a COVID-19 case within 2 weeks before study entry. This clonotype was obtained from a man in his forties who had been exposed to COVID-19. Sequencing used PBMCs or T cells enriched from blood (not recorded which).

The DNA of the CDR3 is TGTGCCAGCAGCTTAGACCTTACGGGGACACAAGCTTTCTTT. This sequence encodes CASSLDLTGTQAFF. V and J are TRBV7-9 and TRBJ1-1, with a weak D call TRBD1 (6 bases). V lost 1 base and J lost 9, with 15 bases in between. CDR3 size: 14 residues. Germline-derived CDR1 and CDR2 are SEHNR and FQNEAQ (reference sequence). The full variable domain, with the rest looked up from reference TRBV7-9 and TRBJ1-1, is DTGVSQNPRHKITKRGQNVTFRCDPISEHNRLYWYRQTLGQGPEFLTYFQNEAQLEKSRLLSDRFSAERPKGSFSTLEIQRTEQGDSAMYLCASSLDLTGTQAFFGQGTRLTVV.